A single sample is the source of the 8 T cell receptor beta chains below, sequenced in a study of shared clonotypes between healthy human individuals. TCRdb's copy holds only in-frame clones and misses some; the assay was immunoSEQ multiplex PCR. Of some 530,000 clones in the sample, roughly 80% were seen once. Input material: PBMCs. Receptors originate from a woman in her thirties or forties in good health. Some clones in this sample may be carry-over from other donors' samples.

This clone was observed once. A far larger clone differs by one base, so this is likely a read error. The CDR3 carries no conserved terminal phenylalanine or tryptophan, so it likely arises from a read error. This chain's CDR3 is CATSRDNRGPYGYTL. As DNA, the CDR3 is TGTGCCACCAGCAGAGATAACAGGGGGCCTTATGGCTACACCTTA. The chain links TRBV15 to TRBJ1-2; 9 nucleotides agree with TRBD1. The CDR3 consists of 15 residues. The V gene's germline CDR1 is LNHNV and CDR2 YYDKDF (reference sequence). Losses at the gene ends were 0 bases for V and 5 bases for J; bases not matched to a gene: 4.

The chain is built from TRBV9 and TRBJ2-3; 7 bases map to TRBD1. V trimming: 2 bases; J trimming: 10 bases; junction bases outside the gene matches: 1. CDR3 length equals 11 residues. Germline CDR1 and CDR2: SGDLS and YYNGEE. The CDR3 sequence: CASSVGTAQYF. As DNA, the CDR3 is TGTGCCAGCAGCGTCGGGACAGCGCAGTATTTT. Using reference TRBV9 and TRBJ2-3 for the parts outside the CDR3, the full variable domain is DSGVTQTPKHLITATGQRVTLRCSPRSGDLSVYWYQQSLDQGLQFLIQYYNGEERAKGNILERFSAQQFPDLHSELNLSSLELGDSALYFCASSVGTAQYFGPGTRLTVL.

This clone was found a few times. This chain joins TRBV19 and TRBJ2-2, with 12 bases identical to TRBD1. V gave up 7 bases and J gave up 6 bases; unmatched junction bases: 12. The CDR3 runs 17 residues. Germline CDR1 is LNHDA and CDR2 is SQIVND (reference sequence). The CDR3 reads CASILTGTGGNSGELFF. The CDR3 coding sequence is TGTGCCAGTATTCTGACCGGGACAGGGGGCAATTCCGGGGAGCTGTTTTTT. The full variable domain, completed using reference TRBV19 and TRBJ2-2, is DGGITQSPKYLFRKEGQNVTLSCEQNLNHDAMYWYRQDPGQGLRLIYYSQIVNDFQKGDIAEGYSVSREKKESFPLTVTSAQKNPTAFYLCASILTGTGGNSGELFFGEGSRLTVL.

In the case of this clone: A far larger clone is only one base removed, so a read error is likely. The DNA for the CDR3 is TGCGCCAGCAGCCAAGAGGTGGGTGACTACACCTTC. Protein product: CASSQEVGDYTF. The chain employs TRBV4-1 and TRBJ1-2; D is ambiguous. Trimming removed 0 bases at V and 10 bases at J, with 9 bases between. This CDR3 is built from 12 residues. CDR1 is MGHRA and CDR2 is YSYEKL in the germline V gene.

This clone was recorded a few times. The chain joins TRBV7-3 to TRBJ2-3, with 8 bases lining up with TRBD1. In germline, CDR1 is SGHTA, CDR2 FQGTGA. The CDR3 runs 16 residues. The V gene end was trimmed by 5 bases and the J gene end by 1 base; junction bases not matched to a gene: 8. The CDR3 nucleotides are TGTGCCAGCAGCCTATTGACAGGGGCGGGCACAGATACGCAGTATTTT. It encodes CASSLLTGAGTDTQYF.

The gene calls are TRBV5-1 and TRBJ2-7, with 10 nucleotides matching TRBD1. CDR1 is SGHRS, CDR2 YFSETQ, per germline. Trimming removed 7 bases from V and 4 bases from J; junction bases left unmatched: 8. The CDR3 consists of 14 residues. CDR3: CASAQGQGYYEQYF. In nucleotides, the CDR3 is TGCGCCAGCGCACAGGGACAGGGGTATTACGAGCAGTACTTC.

This rearrangement joins TRBV2 to TRBJ2-4; no definite D call. This CDR3 contains 14 residues. Trimming left V 2 bases short and J 4 bases short, with 9 bases between. Germline-derived CDR1 and CDR2 are SNHLY and FYNNEI. In nucleotides, the CDR3 is TGTGCCAGCAGTGAAAGGGTAGGGAAAAACATTCAGTACTTC. Translating it yields CASSERVGKNIQYF.

The chain has TRBV6-6 and TRBJ1-1; D call uncertain. Germline V gives CDR1 MNHNY, CDR2 SVGAGI (reference sequence). V was cut by 6 bases and J by 5 bases, with 13 bases left in between. This CDR3 has 13 residues. CDR3 DNA sequence: TGTGCCAGCAGCCCTACGGGGAGGACTGAAGCTTTCTTT. Protein sequence: CASSPTGRTEAFF.